The TCR beta chain under discussion was sequenced for a study of T cells after yellow fever vaccination. Universal primer sites and UMIs were introduced during 5'RACE template-switching synthesis of TCR cDNA. A single record per CDR3 protein comes from TCRdb applying MiXCR to the 5' RACE reads. The sample shows about 220,000 distinct CDR3 sequences, about 3% of them seen only once. This CDR3 contains 13 residues. Germline V lookup: CDR1 SGHRS, CDR2 YFSETQ. V lost 4 bases, J lost 6 bases, and 3 bases stayed unmatched. Many counts were recorded for this clonotype. The origin of this receptor is a man aged 18 to 30 who received the YFV17D yellow fever vaccine. V and J are TRBV5-1 and TRBJ2-2; 7 positions agree with TRBD1. The input for sequencing was CD4+ T cells sorted from PBMCs, taken 10 days after the yellow fever booster vaccination. The chain's CDR3 is CASSTDRPGELFF. The DNA for the CDR3 is TGCGCCAGCAGCACGGACAGGCCCGGGGAGCTGTTTTTT.